The 18 T cell receptor beta chains in this list originate from one sample, sequenced in a study of cytomegalovirus exposure and HLA in healthy donors. PCR used 60 Vbeta primers and 13 Jbeta primers. Generated by immunoSEQ multiplex PCR, the TCRdb table keeps only in-frame clones and is missing some. The table records about 61,000 clones, 70% to 90% of them present only once. Sequences were obtained from PBMCs. Source of these receptors: a man between 18 and 29 years old in good health and CMV-seronegative.

This chain joins TRBV5-4 and TRBJ2-5, with 8 positions matching TRBD2. Germline CDR1 SGHNT, CDR2 YYREEE (reference sequence). The CDR3 runs 15 residues. With 3 bases clipped from V and 5 bases from J, the junction kept 9 bases outside the gene matches. The CDR3 DNA sequence: TGTGCCAGCAGCTGGGGACTAGACGTTTGGGAGACCCAGTACTTC. It yields the protein CASSWGLDVWETQYF.

The rearrangement uses TRBV12-5 and TRBJ2-5; D remains ambiguous. Germline CDR1 reads LGHNT; CDR2 reads FRNRAP. The CDR3 runs to 11 residues. Deletions cut 6 bases from V and 5 bases from J, with 7 bases between. CDR3 nucleotide sequence: TGTGCTAGTGGCCCTGTGGAGACCCAGTACTTC. It yields the protein CASGPVETQYF.

The table lists this clone with a count of one. The chain carries TRBV25-1 and TRBJ2-1; D is unresolved. Germline loops: CDR1 MGHDK, CDR2 SYGVNS. The CDR3 extends over 13 amino acids. V was trimmed by 8 bases and J by 4 bases, leaving 12 bases between them. CDR3 nucleotides: TGTGCCAGCTCTTTCGGTGCGTACAATGAGCAGTTCTTC. This codes for CASSFGAYNEQFF.

The chain has TRBV18 and TRBJ2-5; D is unclear. Trimming pared 3 bases from V and 5 bases from J, leaving 10 bases between. Germline CDR1 reads KGHSH; CDR2 reads LQKENI. The CDR3 runs 13 residues. The DNA of the CDR3 is TGTGCCAGCTCACCTCCTTCTCCCGAGACCCAGTACTTC. This translates into CASSPPSPETQYF. Full variable domain (outside the CDR3, taken from reference TRBV18 and TRBJ2-5): NAGVMQNPRHLVRRRGQEARLRCSPMKGHSHVYWYRQLPEEGLKFMVYLQKENIIDESGMPKERFSAEFPKEGPSILRIQQVVRGDSAAYFCASSPPSPETQYFGPGTRLLVL.

The V gene is TRBV6-1, the J gene TRBJ2-3, with D possibly being TRBD1 (5 bases). V was clipped by 2 bases and J by 4 bases, with 7 bases between them. In germline, CDR1 is MNHNS, CDR2 SASEGT. The CDR3 spans 13 residues. The CDR3 DNA follows: TGTGCCAGCAGTGAATGGGGCGCAGATACGCAGTATTTT. Amino acid sequence: CASSEWGADTQYF.

The rearrangement links TRBV6-1 to TRBJ1-5; 10 bases are a match to TRBD1. The CDR3 has 15 residues. V lost 4 bases to trimming and J lost 6 bases; unmatched junction nucleotides: 6. Per germline, CDR1 MNHNS and CDR2 SASEGT. CDR3 nucleotides: TGTGCCAGCAGTGTGCGGGACAGGGGAGGTCAGCCCCAGCATTTT. Protein sequence: CASSVRDRGGQPQHF.

A remark on this clone: Other DNA sequences in this specimen translate into the identical CDR3. The rearrangement uses TRBV5-1 and TRBJ2-7; 8 positions match TRBD1. CDR1 and CDR2 (germline): SGHRS, YFSETQ. The J segment lost 2 bases and the V segment lost 4 bases, leaving 5 bases of the junction unmatched. This CDR3 contains 14 residues. The DNA for the CDR3 is TGCGCCAGCAGCCTAGGGACAGGAGCCTACGAGCAGTACTTC. Its translation is CASSLGTGAYEQYF.

The chain links TRBV30 to TRBJ2-1, with 7 bases matching TRBD2. The CDR3 totals 14 residues. Germline CDR1 and CDR2: GTSNPN and SVGIG (reference sequence). V lost 4 bases, J lost 0 bases, and 3 bases stayed unmatched. Here the CDR3 reads CAWTRGSSYNEQFF. The CDR3 DNA follows: TGTGCCTGGACGCGGGGGAGCTCCTACAATGAGCAGTTCTTC.

The chain couples TRBV21-1 to TRBJ1-2; the table's D call, TRBD1, has no DNA check behind it. TRBV21-1 is recorded as a pseudogene. The CDR3 sequence is 14 residues long. CDR3 amino acids: CASSAKGALYGYTF. CDR3 coding DNA: TGTGCCAGCAGCGCCAAAGGGGCCCTCTATGGCTACACCTTC.

The rearrangement joins TRBV5-4 to TRBJ2-4; 9 positions agree with TRBD2. J was trimmed by 8 bases and V by 0 bases; bases with no gene match: 3. The CDR3 has 14 residues. Germline-derived CDR1 and CDR2 are SGHNT and YYREEE (reference sequence). For the CDR3, the DNA is TGTGCCAGCAGCTTGGCTAGCGGGGTTGACATTCAGTACTTC. Protein sequence: CASSLASGVDIQYF.

J is TRBJ2-1 and V is TRBV7-3, with a tentative D call TRBD1 (5 bases). Trimming left V 0 bases short and J 5 bases short, with 11 bases between. This CDR3 contains 15 residues. Germline CDR1 SGHTA, CDR2 FQGTGA. The CDR3 region is CASSLTGQENNEQFF. CDR3 nucleotides: TGTGCCAGCAGCTTAACGGGGCAGGAGAACAATGAGCAGTTCTTC.

J is TRBJ1-5 and V is TRBV6-5; D might be TRBD1 (5 bases). Trimming shortened V by 6 bases and J by 5 bases, and 11 bases separated the two germline ends. Germline V gene lookup returns CDR1 MNHEY and CDR2 SVGAGI. The CDR3 spans 13 residues. The CDR3 sequence is CASRRRGYQPQHF. The CDR3 region has the DNA TGTGCCAGCAGGCGAAGGGGCTATCAGCCCCAGCATTTT.

The V gene is TRBV2, the J gene TRBJ2-3, with D tentatively TRBD2 (5 bases). Trimming shortened V by 5 bases and J by 3 bases, and 9 bases separated the two germline ends. The CDR3 extends over 13 amino acids. The germline CDR1 and CDR2 sequences are SNHLY and FYNNEI. CDR3 amino acids: CASSSGTTDTQYF. CDR3 sequence (DNA): TGTGCCAGCAGTTCGGGAACAACAGATACGCAGTATTTT.

This clone was seen only once. The V and J genes are TRBV15 and TRBJ1-1; 12 bases are a match to TRBD1. Trimming removed 8 bases from V and 6 bases from J; junction bases left unmatched: 10. Looked up from germline, CDR1 is LNHNV and CDR2 is YYDKDF (reference sequence). CDR3 length: 15 amino acids. CDR3 in amino acids: CATGTGGRIGAEAFF. The CDR3 bases are TGTGCCACCGGGACAGGGGGCAGGATTGGGGCTGAAGCTTTCTTT.

The chain couples TRBV25-1 to TRBJ2-7; 7 positions match TRBD2. This CDR3 has 14 amino acids. Germline V CDR1 and CDR2: MGHDK, SYGVNS. V lost 8 bases, J lost 0 bases, and 7 bases stayed unmatched. The CDR3 DNA reads TGTGCCAGCCAAGGGAGGGGTTACTCCTACGAGCAGTACTTC. It is translated as CASQGRGYSYEQYF.

The chain uses TRBV4-1 and TRBJ1-2; 7 bases are a match to TRBD1. After removal of 0 bases from V and 7 bases from J, the junction contained 5 bases not matched to a gene. Germline lookup yields CDR1 MGHRA and CDR2 YSYEKL. This CDR3 comprises 14 residues. The CDR3 here is CASSQERGLVGYTF. The CDR3 bases are TGCGCCAGCAGCCAAGAAAGGGGGCTCGTTGGCTACACCTTC.

V is TRBV7-2 and J is TRBJ2-2; 8 nucleotides align to TRBD2. The V gene's germline CDR1 is SGHTA and CDR2 FQGNSA. Trimming at V came to 2 bases and at J to 1 base, leaving 3 bases not matched to a gene. This CDR3 spans 16 amino acids. The CDR3 DNA is TGTGCCAGCAGCTTATCCGGGACTAGGAACACCGGGGAGCTGTTTTTT. This codes for CASSLSGTRNTGELFF. Full variable domain (missing parts from reference TRBV7-2 and TRBJ2-2): GAGVSQSPSNKVTEKGKDVELRCDPISGHTALYWYRQSLGQGLEFLIYFQGNSAPDKSGLPSDRFSAERTGGSVSTLTIQRTQQEDSAVYLCASSLSGTRNTGELFFGEGSRLTVL.

The chain has TRBV10-3 and TRBJ1-5; weak D call: TRBD1 (5 bases). Trimming removed 7 bases from V and 3 bases from J, with 13 bases in between. The length of the CDR3 is 14 residues. Per germline, CDR1 ENHRY and CDR2 SYGVKD. Here the CDR3 reads CAINQGGNNQPQHF. The CDR3 DNA reads as TGTGCCATCAACCAGGGAGGGAACAATCAGCCCCAGCATTTT.